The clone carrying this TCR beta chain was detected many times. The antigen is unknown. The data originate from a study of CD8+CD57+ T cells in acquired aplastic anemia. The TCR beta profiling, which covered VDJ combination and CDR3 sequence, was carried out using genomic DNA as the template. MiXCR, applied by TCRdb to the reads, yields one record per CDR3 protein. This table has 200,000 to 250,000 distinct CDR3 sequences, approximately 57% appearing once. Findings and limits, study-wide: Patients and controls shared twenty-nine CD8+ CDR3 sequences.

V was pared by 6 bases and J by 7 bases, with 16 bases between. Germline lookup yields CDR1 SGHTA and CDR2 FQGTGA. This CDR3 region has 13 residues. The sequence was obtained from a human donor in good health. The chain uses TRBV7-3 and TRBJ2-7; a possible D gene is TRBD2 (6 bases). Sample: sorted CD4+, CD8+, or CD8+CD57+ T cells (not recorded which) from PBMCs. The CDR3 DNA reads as TGTGCCAGCAGTTTCCGAGGGGCGGGGGAGCAGTACTTC. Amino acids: CASSFRGAGEQYF. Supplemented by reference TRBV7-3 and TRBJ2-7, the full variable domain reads GAGVSQTPSNKVTEKGKYVELRCDPISGHTALYWYRQSLGQGPEFLIYFQGTGAADDSGLPNDRFFAVRPEGSVSTLKIQRTERGDSAVYLCASSFRGAGEQYFGPGTRLTVT.